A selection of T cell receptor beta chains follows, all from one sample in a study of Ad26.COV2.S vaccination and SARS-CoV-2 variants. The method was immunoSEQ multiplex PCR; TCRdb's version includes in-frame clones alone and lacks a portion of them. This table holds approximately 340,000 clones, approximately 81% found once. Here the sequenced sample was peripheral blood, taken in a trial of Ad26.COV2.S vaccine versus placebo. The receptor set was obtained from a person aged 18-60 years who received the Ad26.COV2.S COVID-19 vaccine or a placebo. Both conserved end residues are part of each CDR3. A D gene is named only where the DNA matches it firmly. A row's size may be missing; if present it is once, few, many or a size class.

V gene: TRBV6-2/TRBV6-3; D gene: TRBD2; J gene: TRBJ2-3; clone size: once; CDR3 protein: CASSYGAGADTQYF; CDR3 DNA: TGTGCCAGCAGTTACGGGGCGGGAGCGGATACGCAGTATTTT
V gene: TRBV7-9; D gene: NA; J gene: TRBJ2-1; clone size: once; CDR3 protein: CASSRSGDTLSYNEQFF; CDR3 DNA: TGTGCCAGCAGCCGCTCGGGTGACACGTTATCGTACAATGAGCAGTTCTTC
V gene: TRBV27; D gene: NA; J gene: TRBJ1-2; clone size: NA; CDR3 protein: CASSLRQANYGYTF; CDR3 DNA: TGTGCCAGCAGTCTTCGACAGGCAAACTATGGCTACACCTTC
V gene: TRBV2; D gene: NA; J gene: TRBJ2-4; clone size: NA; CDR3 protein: CASRPTTGAIPNIQYF; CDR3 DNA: TGTGCCAGCAGACCCACGACCGGGGCCATACCAAACATTCAGTACTTC
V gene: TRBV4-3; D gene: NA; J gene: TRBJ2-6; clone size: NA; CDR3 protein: CASSQAFTSGANVLTF; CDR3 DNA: TGCGCCAGCAGCCAAGCCTTCACCTCTGGGGCCAACGTCCTGACTTTC
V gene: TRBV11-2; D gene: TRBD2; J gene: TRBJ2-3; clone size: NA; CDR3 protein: CASSLAGGYTDTQYF; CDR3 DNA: TGTGCCAGCAGCTTAGCGGGAGGGTACACAGATACGCAGTATTTT
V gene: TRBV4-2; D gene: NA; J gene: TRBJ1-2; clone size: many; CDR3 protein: CASSLGTDGYTF; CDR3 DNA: TGTGCCAGCAGCCTCGGGACGGATGGCTACACCTTC
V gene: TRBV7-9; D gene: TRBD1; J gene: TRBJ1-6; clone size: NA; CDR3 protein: CASRDRGYNSPLHF; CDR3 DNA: TGTGCCAGCAGAGACAGGGGCTATAATTCACCCCTCCACTTT
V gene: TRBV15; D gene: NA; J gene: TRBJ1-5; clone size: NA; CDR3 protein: CATSSRHKSNQPQHF; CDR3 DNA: TGTGCCACCAGCTCCAGACATAAAAGCAATCAGCCCCAGCATTTT
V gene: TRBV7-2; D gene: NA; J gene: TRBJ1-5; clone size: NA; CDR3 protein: CASGSWDNQPQHF; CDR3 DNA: TGTGCCAGCGGTTCCTGGGACAATCAGCCCCAGCATTTT
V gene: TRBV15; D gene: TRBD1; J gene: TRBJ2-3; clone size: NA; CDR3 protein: CATSRTGRDTDTQYF; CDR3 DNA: TGTGCCACCAGCAGGACAGGGCGCGACACAGATACGCAGTATTTT
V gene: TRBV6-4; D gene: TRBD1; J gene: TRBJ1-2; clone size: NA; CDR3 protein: CASSMTGEDGYTF; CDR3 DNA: TGTGCCAGCAGTATGACAGGGGAGGATGGCTACACCTTC
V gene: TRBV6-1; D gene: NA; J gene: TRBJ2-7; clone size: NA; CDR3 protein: CASSEAMSYEQYF; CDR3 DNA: TGTGCCAGCAGTGAAGCGATGTCCTACGAGCAGTACTTC
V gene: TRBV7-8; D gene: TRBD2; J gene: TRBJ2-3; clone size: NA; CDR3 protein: CASSLLLREGDTQYF; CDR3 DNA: TGTGCCAGCAGCCTACTCTTGAGGGAGGGAGATACGCAGTATTTT
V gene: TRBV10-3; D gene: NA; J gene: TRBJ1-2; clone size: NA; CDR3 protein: CAISFSGQQNYGYTF; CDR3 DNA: TGTGCCATCAGCTTTTCCGGACAGCAAAACTATGGCTACACCTTC
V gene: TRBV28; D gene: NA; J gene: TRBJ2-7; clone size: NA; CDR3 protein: CASSVQNYEQYF; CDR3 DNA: TGTGCCAGCAGCGTACAAAACTACGAGCAGTACTTC
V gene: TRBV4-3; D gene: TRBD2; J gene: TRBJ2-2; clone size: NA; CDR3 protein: CASSSLAGVDTGELFF; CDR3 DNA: TGCGCCAGCAGCTCCCTAGCGGGGGTGGACACCGGGGAGCTGTTTTTT
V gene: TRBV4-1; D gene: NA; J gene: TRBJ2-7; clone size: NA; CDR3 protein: CASSRNTRVSYEQYF; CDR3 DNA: TGCGCCAGCAGCCGGAATACCAGGGTTTCCTACGAGCAGTACTTC
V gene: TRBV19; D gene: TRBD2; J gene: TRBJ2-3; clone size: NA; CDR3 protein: CASSTRNQTSGGAFRTQYF; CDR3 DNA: TGTGCCAGTAGTACTCGAAATCAAACTAGCGGGGGGGCGTTTCGTACGCAGTATTTT
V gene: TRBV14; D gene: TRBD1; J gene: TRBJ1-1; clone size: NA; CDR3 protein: CASRRQGGTAEAFF; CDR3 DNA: TGTGCCAGCAGGAGACAGGGGGGAACGGCTGAAGCTTTCTTT
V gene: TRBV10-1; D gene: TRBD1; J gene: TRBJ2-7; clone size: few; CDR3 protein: CASSAGTGWREQYF; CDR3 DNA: TGCGCCAGCAGTGCCGGGACAGGGTGGCGCGAGCAGTACTTC
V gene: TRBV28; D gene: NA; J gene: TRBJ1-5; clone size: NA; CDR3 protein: CASNPRGRGGGNQPQHF; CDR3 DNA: TGTGCCAGCAACCCCCGGGGCCGGGGTGGGGGCAATCAGCCCCAGCATTTT
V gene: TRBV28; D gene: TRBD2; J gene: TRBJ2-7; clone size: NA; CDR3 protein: CASSRRAGGPYEQYF; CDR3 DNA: TGTGCCAGCAGTCGAAGAGCGGGAGGGCCGTACGAGCAGTACTTC
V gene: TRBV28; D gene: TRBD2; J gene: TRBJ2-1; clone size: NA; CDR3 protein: CASSLFGTSGIYNEQFF; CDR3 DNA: TGTGCCAGCAGTTTATTCGGGACTAGCGGGATCTACAATGAGCAGTTCTTC
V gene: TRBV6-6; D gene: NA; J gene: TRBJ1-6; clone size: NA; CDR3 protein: CASSYSSSYNSPLHF; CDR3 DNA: TGTGCCAGCAGTTACTCGAGCTCCTATAATTCACCCCTCCACTTT
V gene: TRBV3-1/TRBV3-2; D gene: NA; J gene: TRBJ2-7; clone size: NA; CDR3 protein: CASSQESWVIFSYEQYF; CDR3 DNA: TGTGCCAGCAGCCAAGAGTCGTGGGTAATTTTCTCCTACGAGCAGTACTTC
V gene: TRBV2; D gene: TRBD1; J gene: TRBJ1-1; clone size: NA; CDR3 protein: CASNRGEGTEAFF; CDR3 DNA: TGTGCCAGTAACAGGGGAGAGGGCACTGAAGCTTTCTTT
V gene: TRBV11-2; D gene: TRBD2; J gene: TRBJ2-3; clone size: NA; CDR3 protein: CASTPRGASDTQYF; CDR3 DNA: TGTGCCAGCACCCCGCGGGGGGCCTCAGATACGCAGTATTTT
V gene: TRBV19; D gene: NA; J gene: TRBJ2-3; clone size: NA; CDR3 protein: CASSIGDTQYF; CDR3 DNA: TGTGCCAGTAGTATTGGGGATACGCAGTATTTT
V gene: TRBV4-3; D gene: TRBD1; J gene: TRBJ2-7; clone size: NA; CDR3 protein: CASSRNPGTGSYEQYF; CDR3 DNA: TGCGCCAGCAGCCGCAACCCCGGGACAGGCTCCTACGAGCAGTACTTC
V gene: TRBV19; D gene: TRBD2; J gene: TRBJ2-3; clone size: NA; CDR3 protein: CASSLRLAGVQDTQYF; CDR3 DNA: TGTGCCAGTAGTCTCCGACTAGCGGGAGTGCAGGATACGCAGTATTTT
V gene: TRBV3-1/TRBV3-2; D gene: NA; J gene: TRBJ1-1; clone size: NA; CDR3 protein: CASSQGGARITEAFF; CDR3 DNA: TGTGCCAGCAGCCAAGGGGGGGCGCGTATCACTGAAGCTTTCTTT
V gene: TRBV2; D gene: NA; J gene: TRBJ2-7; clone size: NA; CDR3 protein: CASSKTGQIPYEQYF; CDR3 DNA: TGTGCCAGCAGTAAGACCGGACAGATCCCCTACGAGCAGTACTTC
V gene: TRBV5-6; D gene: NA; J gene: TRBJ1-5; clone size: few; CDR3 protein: CASSLAGGDQPQHF; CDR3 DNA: TGTGCCAGCAGCCTCGCGGGAGGTGATCAGCCCCAGCATTTT
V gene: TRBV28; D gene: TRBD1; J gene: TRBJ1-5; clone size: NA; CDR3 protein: CASSFHPQTGRIYSNQPQHF; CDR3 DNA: TGTGCCAGCAGTTTTCACCCCCAGACAGGGAGGATCTATAGCAATCAGCCCCAGCATTTT
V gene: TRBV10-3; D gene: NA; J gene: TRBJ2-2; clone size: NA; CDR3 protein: CANAQDSAGELFF; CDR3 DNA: TGTGCCAACGCACAGGACAGTGCCGGGGAGCTGTTTTTT
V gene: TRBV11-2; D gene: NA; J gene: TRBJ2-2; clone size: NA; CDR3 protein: CASSLVKGTNTGELFF; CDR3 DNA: TGTGCCAGCAGCTTAGTGAAGGGGACGAACACCGGGGAGCTGTTTTTT
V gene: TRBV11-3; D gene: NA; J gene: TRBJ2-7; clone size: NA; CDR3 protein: CASSLFSGVGYEQYF; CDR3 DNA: TGTGCCAGCAGCTTATTCTCGGGAGTAGGCTACGAGCAGTACTTC
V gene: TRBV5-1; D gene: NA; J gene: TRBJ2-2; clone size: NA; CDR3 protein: CASTLGGNTGELFF; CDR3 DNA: TGCGCCAGCACCCTAGGGGGGAACACCGGGGAGCTGTTTTTT
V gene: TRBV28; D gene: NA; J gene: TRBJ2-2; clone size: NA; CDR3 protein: CASREGNTGELFF; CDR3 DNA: TGTGCCAGCAGGGAAGGGAACACCGGGGAGCTGTTTTTT